Listed below are T cell receptor beta chains from one sample, sequenced in a study of blood T cell repertoires in COVID-19. Using immunoSEQ multiplex PCR, the repertoire was profiled, and TCRdb retains in-frame clones only, with some absent. The table shows 200,000 to 300,000 clones, with around 87% occurring only once. Sequencing input: peripheral blood. These receptors were collected from a woman aged 50 to 60 with acute or convalescent COVID-19. The CDR3 runs from the conserved cysteine through the conserved F or W. Fields, in order: clone size, V gene, J gene, D gene, CDR3 protein, CDR3 DNA. The D gene is left open where the match is weak. The size field is filled for only some rows; it gives once, few, many or a size class.

few,TRBV5-1,TRBJ2-7,TRBD2,CASGDYYEQYF,TGCGCCAGTGGGGACTACTACGAGCAGTACTTC
NA,TRBV20-1,TRBJ2-1,NA,CSASGAPAYNEQFF,TGCAGTGCGAGTGGCGCTCCTGCCTACAATGAGCAGTTCTTC
NA,TRBV5-1,TRBJ2-7,NA,CASSPSYYEQYF,TGCGCCAGCAGCCCATCCTACTACGAGCAGTACTTC
NA,TRBV7-2,TRBJ2-3,NA,CASRRDRRTDTQYF,TGTGCCAGCAGGCGGGACAGACGCACAGATACGCAGTATTTT
NA,TRBV3-1/TRBV3-2,TRBJ1-6,TRBD1,CASSQGGQGLNSPLHF,TGTGCCAGCAGCCAAGGTGGACAGGGTTTGAATTCACCCCTCCACTTT
NA,TRBV11-3,TRBJ1-1,NA,CASSLGGGRKATEAFF,TGTGCCAGCAGCTTAGGTGGTGGGCGCAAGGCCACTGAAGCTTTCTTT
NA,TRBV19,TRBJ1-4,NA,CARPSRGIGEKLFF,TGTGCCAGGCCCAGTAGAGGGATAGGTGAAAAACTGTTTTTT
NA,TRBV11-2,TRBJ1-2,NA,CASRLVGRDYGYTF,TGTGCCAGCCGCCTCGTCGGGAGAGACTATGGCTACACCTTC
NA,TRBV7-3,TRBJ2-2,NA,CASSLSEMGSTGELFF,TGTGCCAGCAGCCTTAGCGAGATGGGGAGCACCGGGGAGCTGTTTTTT
NA,TRBV9,TRBJ2-7,NA,CASSSKQGYEQYF,TGTGCCAGCAGCTCTAAACAGGGCTACGAGCAGTACTTC
NA,TRBV20-1,TRBJ2-1,NA,CSARTNNEQFF,TGCAGTGCTCGGACTAACAATGAGCAGTTCTTC
NA,TRBV7-7,TRBJ2-1,NA,CASSESGYNEQFF,TGTGCTAGCTCGGAGTCCGGCTACAATGAGCAGTTCTTC
NA,TRBV4-1,TRBJ1-4,TRBD1,CASSQGRTGGITNEKLFF,TGCGCCAGCAGCCAGGGTCGGACAGGGGGAATAACTAATGAAAAACTGTTTTTT
NA,TRBV24-1,TRBJ2-3,TRBD2,CATSGTSGSSDTQYF,TGTGCCACCAGTGGGACTAGCGGGAGTTCTGATACGCAGTATTTT
NA,TRBV28,TRBJ2-1,TRBD2,CASSWTSGYNEQFF,TGTGCCAGCAGTTGGACTAGCGGTTACAATGAGCAGTTCTTC
few,TRBV5-8,TRBJ1-1,NA,CASSLAPVRRVAMNTEAFF,TGTGCCAGCAGCTTGGCGCCAGTTCGGAGGGTTGCGATGAACACTGAAGCTTTCTTT
NA,TRBV19,TRBJ1-5,NA,CASSTWGSQPQHF,TGTGCCAGTAGTACTTGGGGCAGTCAGCCCCAGCATTTT
NA,TRBV29-1,TRBJ1-2,TRBD1,CSVDLKGAVDYGYTF,TGCAGCGTTGATTTGAAGGGGGCCGTTGACTATGGCTACACCTTC
NA,TRBV19,TRBJ2-5,TRBD2,CATKTSGRLDETQYF,TGTGCCACCAAGACTAGCGGGAGGCTGGATGAGACCCAGTACTTC